This T cell receptor (beta chain) appears in the sequencing data of a study of blood T cell repertoires in COVID-19. The wider study: COVID-19 samples collected from the United States, Italy and Spain covered acute and convalescent phases.

Clones were read by immunoSEQ multiplex PCR, and TCRdb kept only the in-frame ones, dropping some. The sample lists approximately 300,000 clones; about 89% were seen once. The germline V gene has CDR1 MGHRA and CDR2 YSYEKL. The CDR3 is 15 amino acids. The junction had 5 bases not matched to a gene; V was cut back by 6 bases and J by 0 bases. The receptor was derived from a man aged 55 to 70 who had recovered from COVID-19. V and J are TRBV4-1 and TRBJ1-5; TRBD1 matches at 7 bases. The sequenced sample was PBMCs or T cells enriched from blood (not recorded which). This CDR3 is CASRKQGSSNQPQHF. The CDR3 coding sequence is TGCGCCAGCAGGAAACAGGGGAGTAGCAATCAGCCCCAGCATTTT.